This T cell receptor beta chain stems from a study of cytomegalovirus exposure and HLA in healthy donors. Study-wide background: Researchers previously reported finding 90 million to 120 million unique TCR beta sequences from approximately 190 million T cells. Study results and limitations: Exclusion applied to some V segments, including TRBV6-2 and TRBV6-3, as they were indistinguishable. Trimming of TCR beta V- and J-genes showed a link, identified in a later analysis, to a missense DCLRE1C variant.

On this clone itself: The target antigen is unknown.

The PCR contained 60 Vbeta and 13 Jbeta primers. The authors' processing: A later analysis tallied approximately 87 million unique TCR beta chains, some 10 million of them shared. TCRdb's copy holds only in-frame clones and misses some; the assay was immunoSEQ multiplex PCR. The D gene and trimming were derived from the DNA, and the V and J assignments and clone size from that table. The sample has about 90,000 clones, less than 65% seen once. Trimming removed 4 bases from V and 2 bases from J, with 11 bases in between. The CDR3 is 14 residues long. Germline V lookup: CDR1 MNHNS, CDR2 SASEGT. The chain joins TRBV6-1 to TRBJ1-1, with D hard to call. The sequence derives from a woman aged 25-40 years in good health and CMV-seropositive. Sequences were obtained from PBMCs. This chain's CDR3 is CASSATTVNTEAFF. The CDR3 DNA reads as TGTGCCAGCAGTGCCACCACAGTCAACACTGAAGCTTTCTTT.